This TCR beta chain was identified during a study of blood T cell repertoires in COVID-19. Study information: The United States, Italy and Spain were the sources of the acute and convalescent COVID-19 samples. T cells, B-cell-depleted T cells, or PBMCs supplied cDNA or gDNA.

In the authors' methods: The authors estimated nucleated cell counts from reference gene primer amplification. Measured with immunoSEQ multiplex PCR; TCRdb has only the in-frame clones, and not every one. The D gene and trimming were derived from the DNA, and the V and J assignments and clone size from that table. The sample lists around 200,000 clones, more than 75% seen once, with around 3.5% in the top ten. In this sample, this clone turned up once. V lost 3 bases and J lost 1; bases outside the gene matches: 6. This CDR3 is built from 16 residues. The germline V gene encodes CDR1 SSHAT and CDR2 FNYEAQ (reference sequence).

This sequence joins TRBV7-7 and TRBJ2-5, with 9 bases lining up with TRBD2. Sample: peripheral blood. This receptor was taken from a man aged 65-85 years with acute or convalescent COVID-19. CDR3 sequence reads: CASSLGWRGGQETQYF. CDR3 bases: TGTGCCAGCAGCTTGGGATGGCGGGGGGGCCAAGAGACCCAGTACTTC.